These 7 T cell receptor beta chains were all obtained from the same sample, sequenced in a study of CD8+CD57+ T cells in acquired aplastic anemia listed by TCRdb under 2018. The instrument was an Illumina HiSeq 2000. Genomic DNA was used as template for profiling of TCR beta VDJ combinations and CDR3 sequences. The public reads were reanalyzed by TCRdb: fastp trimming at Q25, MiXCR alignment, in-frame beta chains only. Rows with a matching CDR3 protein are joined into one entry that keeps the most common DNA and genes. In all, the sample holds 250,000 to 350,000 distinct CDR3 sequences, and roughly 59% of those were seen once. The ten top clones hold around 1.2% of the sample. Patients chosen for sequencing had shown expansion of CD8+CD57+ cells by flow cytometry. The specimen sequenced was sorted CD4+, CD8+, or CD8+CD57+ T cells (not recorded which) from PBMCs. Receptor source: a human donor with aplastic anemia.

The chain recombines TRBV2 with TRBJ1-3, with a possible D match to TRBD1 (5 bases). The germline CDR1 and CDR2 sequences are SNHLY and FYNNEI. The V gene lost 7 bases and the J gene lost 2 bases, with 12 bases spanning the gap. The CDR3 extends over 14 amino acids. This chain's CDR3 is CASMGRTPGNTIYF. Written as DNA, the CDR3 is TGTGCCAGCATGGGGAGGACACCTGGAAACACCATATATTTT.

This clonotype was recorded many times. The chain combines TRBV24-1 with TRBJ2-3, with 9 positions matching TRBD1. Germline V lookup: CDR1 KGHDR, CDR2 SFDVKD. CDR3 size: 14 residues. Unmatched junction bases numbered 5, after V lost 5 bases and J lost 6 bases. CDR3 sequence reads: CATSGGQGVDTQYF. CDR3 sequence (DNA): TGTGCCACCAGTGGGGGACAGGGAGTGGATACGCAGTATTTT.

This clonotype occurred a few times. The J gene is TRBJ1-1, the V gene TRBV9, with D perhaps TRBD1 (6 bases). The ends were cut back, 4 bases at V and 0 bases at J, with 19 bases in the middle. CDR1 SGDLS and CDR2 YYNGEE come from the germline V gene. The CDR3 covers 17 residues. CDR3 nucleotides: TGTGCCAGCAGCAAAATTACTAAGGGGGATTTGAACACTGAAGCTTTCTTT. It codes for CASSKITKGDLNTEAFF.

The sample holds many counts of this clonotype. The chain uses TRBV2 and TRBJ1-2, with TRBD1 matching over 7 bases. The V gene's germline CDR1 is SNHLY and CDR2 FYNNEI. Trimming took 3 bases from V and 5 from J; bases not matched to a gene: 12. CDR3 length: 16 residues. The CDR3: CASSEVGQARGYGYTF. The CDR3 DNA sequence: TGTGCCAGCAGTGAGGTCGGACAGGCGCGAGGATATGGCTACACCTTC.

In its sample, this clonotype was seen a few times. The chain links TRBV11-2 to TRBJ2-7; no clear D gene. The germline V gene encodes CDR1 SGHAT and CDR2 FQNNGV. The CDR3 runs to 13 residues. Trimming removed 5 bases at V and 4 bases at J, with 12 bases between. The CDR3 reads CASSPTAAYEQYF. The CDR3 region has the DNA TGTGCCAGCAGCCCCACCGCCGCTTACGAGCAGTACTTC.

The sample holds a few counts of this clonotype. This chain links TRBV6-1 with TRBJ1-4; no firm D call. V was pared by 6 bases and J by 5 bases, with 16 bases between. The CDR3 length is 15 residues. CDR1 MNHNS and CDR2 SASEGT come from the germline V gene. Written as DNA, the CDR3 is TGTGCCAGCAGGGCCCCGCCGACACAAAATGAAAAACTGTTTTTT. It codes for CASRAPPTQNEKLFF.

This CDR3 is CASSFYQGSSTDTQYF. CDR3 nucleotide sequence: TGCGCCAGCAGCTTTTACCAGGGCTCTAGCACAGATACGCAGTATTTT. The chain has TRBV5-1 and TRBJ2-3; D possibly corresponds to TRBD1 (5 bases). The CDR3 loop spans 16 amino acids. Germline V lookup: CDR1 SGHRS, CDR2 YFSETQ. V was pared by 2 bases and J by 0 bases, with 13 bases between.